The 25 T cell receptor beta chains below were found in one sample sequenced in a study of cytomegalovirus exposure and HLA in healthy donors. PCR amplification relied on 60 Vbeta primers (plus 13 Jbeta primers). Generated by immunoSEQ multiplex PCR, the TCRdb table keeps only in-frame clones and is missing some. Of 110,000 to 150,000 clones listed, over 65% are singletons. Source material: PBMCs. These receptors were obtained from a woman aged 25-40 years in good health and CMV-seronegative.

This clone was seen only a few times. This sequence joins TRBV28 and TRBJ1-4; 10 nucleotides match TRBD1. J was trimmed by 0 bases and V by 6 bases; bases with no gene match: 4. The CDR3 extends over 16 amino acids. Germline V gene sequence: CDR1 MDHEN, CDR2 SYDVKM. In DNA, the CDR3 is TGTGCCAGCAGACCCGGGACAGGGGCAACTAATGAAAAACTGTTTTTT. This translates into CASRPGTGATNEKLFF.

This CDR3 is CASSLRGGSGELFF. Here the CDR3 DNA reads TGTGCCAGCAGCCTAAGGGGCGGCAGCGGGGAGCTGTTTTTT. V usage is TRBV6-5 and J usage is TRBJ2-2, with D maybe TRBD1 (5 bases). V shed 6 bases and J shed 7 bases, with 15 bases lying between them. The CDR3 totals 14 residues. From germline, CDR1 is MNHEY and CDR2 SVGAGI.

The chain has TRBV11-2 and TRBJ2-5; 14 nucleotides line up with TRBD2. This CDR3 comprises 15 residues. Germline lookup yields CDR1 SGHAT and CDR2 FQNNGV. Trimming at V came to 5 bases and at J to 5 bases, leaving 4 bases not matched to a gene. This CDR3 reads CASSARLAGGETQYF. In DNA form, the CDR3 reads TGTGCCAGCAGCGCCCGACTAGCGGGGGGGGAGACCCAGTACTTC.

The CDR3 is CASSGQSSGNTIYF. CDR3 sequence (DNA): TGTGCCAGCAGCGGACAGTCCTCTGGAAACACCATATATTTT. The rearrangement uses TRBV14 and TRBJ1-3, with D possibly TRBD1 on 6 matching bases. The V and J ends lost 5 bases and 0 bases respectively, with 8 bases between them. Germline V gene sequence: CDR1 SGHDN, CDR2 FVKESK. The CDR3 has 14 residues.

J is TRBJ1-4 and V is TRBV28, with D unresolved. The CDR3 runs to 14 residues. Trimming left V 7 bases short and J 7 bases short, with 16 bases between. CDR1 MDHEN and CDR2 SYDVKM come from the germline V gene. In DNA form, the CDR3 reads TGTGCCAGCACCCTGGGAGGAATTGGTGAAAAACTGTTTTTT. Translated, it gives CASTLGGIGEKLFF.

The chain links TRBV2 to TRBJ1-2, with 8 bases fitting TRBD1. V was pared by 3 bases and J by 3 bases, with 6 bases of the junction left unmatched. Germline V CDR1 and CDR2: SNHLY, FYNNEI. The length of the CDR3 is 15 residues. CDR3 in DNA: TGTGCCAGCAGTGAGCTGCAGGGGGCGGACTATGGCTACACCTTC. Translating it yields CASSELQGADYGYTF. Full variable domain (missing parts from reference TRBV2 and TRBJ1-2): EPEVTQTPSHQVTQMGQEVILRCVPISNHLYFYWYRQILGQKVEFLVSFYNNEISEKSEIFDDQFSVERPDGSNFTLKIRSTKLEDSAMYFCASSELQGADYGYTFGSGTRLTVV.

This chain uses TRBV18 with TRBJ2-2, with a weak D call TRBD2 (5 bases). The CDR3 runs 10 residues. V was pared by 8 bases and J by 7 bases, with 5 bases between. The V gene's germline CDR1 is KGHSH and CDR2 LQKENI. The CDR3 is CASGGGELFF. The CDR3 DNA reads as TGTGCCAGCGGAGGCGGGGAGCTGTTTTTT. Full variable domain (outside the CDR3, taken from reference TRBV18 and TRBJ2-2): NAGVMQNPRHLVRRRGQEARLRCSPMKGHSHVYWYRQLPEEGLKFMVYLQKENIIDESGMPKERFSAEFPKEGPSILRIQQVVRGDSAAYFCASGGGELFFGEGSRLTVL.

The chain has TRBV6-5 and TRBJ2-7; the match to TRBD2 covers 9 bases. V dropped 6 bases and J dropped 6; count of bases not matched to a gene: 9. CDR3 length equals 14 residues. The germline gives CDR1 MNHEY, CDR2 SVGAGI. The DNA for the CDR3 is TGTGCCAGCAGGGCCGGGACTAGCAAGACCGAGCAGTACTTC. Amino acids: CASRAGTSKTEQYF.

The genes are TRBV29-1 and TRBJ1-4; D is perhaps TRBD1 (5 bases). CDR1 and CDR2 from the germline V gene are SQVTM and ANQGSEA. V was shortened by 7 bases and J by 8 bases, with 17 bases between the two germline ends. The CDR3 is 13 amino acids. Written as DNA, the CDR3 is TGCAGCGGAAGGGACTCTGGGGTAGAAAAACTGTTTTTT. This translates into CSGRDSGVEKLFF.

The chain has TRBV7-8 and TRBJ1-2; 7 positions agree with TRBD1. The trim removed 5 bases at V and 5 bases at J, leaving 14 bases unmatched. The CDR3 is 16 residues long. Germline V gives CDR1 SGHVS, CDR2 FQNEAQ. The CDR3 protein is CASSDPRDSIFYGYTF. The CDR3 bases are TGTGCCAGCAGCGACCCCCGGGACAGTATTTTTTATGGCTACACCTTC. Together with reference TRBV7-8 and TRBJ1-2, the CDR3 gives the full variable domain: GAGVSQSPRYKVAKRGQDVALRCDPISGHVSLFWYQQALGQGPEFLTYFQNEAQLDKSGLPSDRFFAERPEGSVSTLKIQRTQQEDSAVYLCASSDPRDSIFYGYTFGSGTRLTVV.

V and J are TRBV2 and TRBJ2-1; TRBD2 agrees at 7 bases. J gave up 7 bases and V 1 base, and 1 base lay outside the gene matches. Germline V gene lookup returns CDR1 SNHLY and CDR2 FYNNEI. The CDR3 has 13 residues. CDR3 sequence reads: CASSEGTRNEQFF. In DNA form, the CDR3 reads TGTGCCAGCAGTGAAGGGACTAGGAATGAGCAGTTCTTC.

V usage is TRBV7-2 and J usage is TRBJ2-3; weak D call: TRBD2 (5 bases). V lost 2 bases, J lost 5 bases, and 11 bases lay in between. The V gene's germline CDR1 is SGHTA and CDR2 FQGNSA. This CDR3 comprises 14 residues. The CDR3 reads CASSLTAVVDTQYF. CDR3 nucleotide sequence: TGTGCCAGCAGCTTAACAGCGGTCGTAGATACGCAGTATTTT.

The chain is built from TRBV19 and TRBJ2-3; 7 nucleotides match TRBD1. This CDR3 comprises 15 residues. Looked up from germline, CDR1 is LNHDA and CDR2 is SQIVND (reference sequence). Unmatched junction bases numbered 11, after V lost 9 bases and J lost 2 bases. CDR3 nucleotide sequence: TGTGCCAGCCTCAACAGGGGAACTTACACAGATACGCAGTATTTT. Its translation: CASLNRGTYTDTQYF.

The CDR3 DNA is TGTGCCAGCAGTGAAGGCCGGGACACAGATACGCAGTATTTT. Amino acids: CASSEGRDTDTQYF. V and J are TRBV2 and TRBJ2-3; D perhaps matches TRBD2 (5 bases). Per germline, CDR1 SNHLY and CDR2 FYNNEI. Trimming removed 1 base from V and 2 bases from J, with 7 bases in between. This CDR3 comprises 14 residues.

The genes are TRBV29-1 and TRBJ1-2, with no clear D. The CDR3 runs to 12 residues. Trimming took 3 bases from V and 4 from J, leaving 9 bases between them. The V gene's germline CDR1 is SQVTM and CDR2 ANQGSEA. CDR3 sequence (DNA): TGCAGCGTTGATCGAGGAAGCTATGGCTACACCTTC. Translated: CSVDRGSYGYTF.

DNA of the CDR3: TGTGCCAGCTCGCGAACCGGGACAGGGGTGACCGGGGAGCTGTTTTTT. It encodes CASSRTGTGVTGELFF. The V and J genes are TRBV18 and TRBJ2-2; TRBD1 agrees at 10 bases. This CDR3 contains 16 residues. The germline V gene encodes CDR1 KGHSH and CDR2 LQKENI. V shed 6 bases, J shed 5 bases, and the junction held 9 bases outside the gene matches.

In its sample, this clone was seen a few times. CDR3 in amino acids: CASSLDRQSSGANVLTF. CDR3 sequence (DNA): TGCGCCAGCAGCTTGGACAGGCAAAGCTCTGGGGCCAACGTCCTGACTTTC. V gene TRBV5-1 combines with J gene TRBJ2-6, with D maybe TRBD1 (5 bases). The germline V gene encodes CDR1 SGHRS and CDR2 YFSETQ. V was clipped by 0 bases and J by 0 bases, with 10 bases between them. CDR3 length equals 17 residues.

The V gene is TRBV5-6, the J gene TRBJ1-2; 7 bases map to TRBD1. The germline V gene encodes CDR1 SGHDT and CDR2 YYEEEE. The CDR3 extends over 12 amino acids. V trimming: 7 bases; J trimming: 4 bases; junction bases outside the gene matches: 4. CDR3 residues: CASGRDSYGYTF. CDR3 nucleotides: TGTGCCAGCGGGCGGGACAGCTATGGCTACACCTTC.

The V and J genes are TRBV2 and TRBJ1-5; 7 positions agree with TRBD1. The germline V gene has CDR1 SNHLY and CDR2 FYNNEI. This CDR3 comprises 15 residues. With 6 bases clipped from V and 6 bases from J, the junction kept 11 bases outside the gene matches. CDR3 DNA sequence: TGTGCCAGCAGACAGACAGGGATTGAGTCTCAGCCCCAGCATTTT. Translation: CASRQTGIESQPQHF.

V usage is TRBV7-8 and J usage is TRBJ2-3; weak D call: TRBD2 (7 bases). V lost 2 bases to trimming and J lost 4 bases, with 22 bases between them. The CDR3 runs to 18 residues. Looked up from germline, CDR1 is SGHVS and CDR2 is FQNEAQ. The CDR3 coding sequence is TGTGCCAGCAGCTTAAGCGGGGAGAGTTACAGGGACTCAGATACGCAGTATTTT. This translates into CASSLSGESYRDSDTQYF.

This clone has a single count. This sequence joins TRBV18 and TRBJ2-5; tentatively, D is TRBD2 (7 bases). V gave up 3 bases and J gave up 1 base, with 18 bases separating them. This CDR3 region has 17 residues. Germline lookup yields CDR1 KGHSH and CDR2 LQKENI. CDR3 in amino acids: CASSPSSGTNSQETQYF. CDR3 nucleotides: TGTGCCAGCTCACCGTCGAGCGGGACAAACAGCCAAGAGACCCAGTACTTC.

This chain uses TRBV10-3 with TRBJ2-2; no clear D. CDR3 length equals 13 residues. Germline lookup yields CDR1 ENHRY and CDR2 SYGVKD. The V and J ends lost 2 bases and 6 bases respectively, with 7 bases between them. Written as DNA, the CDR3 is TGTGCCATCAGTGAGATACAGCCCGGGGAGCTGTTTTTT. Translating gives CAISEIQPGELFF.

This chain uses TRBV2 with TRBJ2-2, with no clear D. Germline CDR1 reads SNHLY; CDR2 reads FYNNEI. CDR3 length: 15 amino acids. The V end was cut by 3 bases, the J end by 0 bases, with 8 bases between. The CDR3, as DNA: TGTGCCAGCAGTGATGTGGCGGCGAACACCGGGGAGCTGTTTTTT. It specifies CASSDVAANTGELFF.

The chain recombines TRBV28 with TRBJ2-7, with 7 bases fitting TRBD2. V trimming: 3 bases; J trimming: 0 bases; junction bases outside the gene matches: 2. The CDR3 runs to 14 residues. In germline, CDR1 is MDHEN, CDR2 SYDVKM. The CDR3 spells CASSFLAASYEQYF. CDR3 sequence (DNA): TGTGCCAGCAGTTTTCTAGCGGCCTCCTACGAGCAGTACTTC.

The gene calls are TRBV4-2 and TRBJ2-7, with a weak D call TRBD2 (5 bases). CDR3 length equals 15 residues. Trimming stripped 0 bases from V and 3 bases from J, with 12 bases between. The germline gives CDR1 LGHNA, CDR2 YNFKEQ. Written as DNA, the CDR3 is TGTGCCAGCAGCCAAGATATGATGGGGAGCTACGAGCAGTACGTC. Its translation is CASSQDMMGSYEQYV.